This T cell receptor beta chain was observed in a study of cytomegalovirus exposure and HLA in healthy donors. The overall study: For the approximately 430 genotyped donors, over 80% fell within the Caucasian-associated ancestry cluster. Overall study findings and caveats: In vitro experiments confirmed that a few CMV-associated chains were specific for CMV antigens. Later, TCR association rates were found to vary by HLA locus, highest for DRB1 and lowest for HLA-C.

Healthy bone marrow donors made up the cohort. Notes on this clone: Its antigen is unknown.

The CDR3 is 14 residues long. V dropped 4 bases and J dropped 4 bases, with 11 bases sitting between them. Germline V lookup: CDR1 MNHEY, CDR2 SMNVEV (reference sequence). PCR employed 60 Vbeta and 13 Jbeta primers. The assay was immunoSEQ multiplex PCR, and TCRdb's table has in-frame clones only and misses some. The sample shows fewer than 300,000 clones, approximately 90% of them seen only once. This chain links TRBV27 with TRBJ2-1, with D possibly TRBD1 on 6 matching bases. Sequencing input: PBMCs. This clonotype was obtained from a middle-aged man in good health and CMV-seropositive. The CDR3 protein is CASSSGTTYNEQFF. The CDR3 DNA sequence: TGTGCCAGCAGTTCCGGGACAACATACAATGAGCAGTTCTTC.